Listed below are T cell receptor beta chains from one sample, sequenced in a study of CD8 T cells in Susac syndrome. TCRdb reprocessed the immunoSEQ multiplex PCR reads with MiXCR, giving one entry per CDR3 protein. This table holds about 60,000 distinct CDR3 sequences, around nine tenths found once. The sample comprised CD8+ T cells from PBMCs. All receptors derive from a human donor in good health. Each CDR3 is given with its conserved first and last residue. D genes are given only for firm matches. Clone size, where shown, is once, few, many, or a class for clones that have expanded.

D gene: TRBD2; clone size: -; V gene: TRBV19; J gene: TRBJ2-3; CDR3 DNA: TGTGCCAGTAGTCTCCGACTAGCGGGGGCGGCAGATACGCAGTATTTT; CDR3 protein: CASSLRLAGAADTQYF
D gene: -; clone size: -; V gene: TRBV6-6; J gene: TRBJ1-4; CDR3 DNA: TGTGCCAGCAGCCTCGAGGGACCTCGAGGACCTGAAAAACTGTTTTTT; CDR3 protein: CASSLEGPRGPEKLFF
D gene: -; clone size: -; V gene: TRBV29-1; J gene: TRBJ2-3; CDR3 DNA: TGCAGCGTCTCTACAGATACGCAGTATTTT; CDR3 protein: CSVSTDTQYF
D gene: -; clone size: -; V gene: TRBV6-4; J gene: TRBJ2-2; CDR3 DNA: TGTGCCAGCAGTGACTCCCCCGGGGGCGGGGAGCTGTTTTTT; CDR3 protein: CASSDSPGGGELFF
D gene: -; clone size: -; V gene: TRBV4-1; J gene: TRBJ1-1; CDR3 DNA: TGCGCCAGCAGCCTCCACCCGTTGCCGATAAACAGTGAAGCTTTCTTT; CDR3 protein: CASSLHPLPINSEAFF
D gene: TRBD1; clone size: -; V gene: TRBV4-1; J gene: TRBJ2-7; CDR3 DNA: TGCGCCAGCAGTCGGACCCGAACAGGGGAGTACGGGCAGTACTTC; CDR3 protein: CASSRTRTGEYGQYF
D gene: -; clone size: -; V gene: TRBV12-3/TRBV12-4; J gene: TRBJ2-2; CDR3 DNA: TGTGCCAGCAGCCTCTTTTTAAGGGGGGGGTTCACCGGGGAGCTGTTTTTT; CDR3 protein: CASSLFLRGGFTGELFF
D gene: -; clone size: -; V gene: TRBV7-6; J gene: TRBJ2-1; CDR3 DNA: TGTGCCAGCAGCTTGACAGGCTACAATGAGCAGTTCTTC; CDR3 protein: CASSLTGYNEQFF
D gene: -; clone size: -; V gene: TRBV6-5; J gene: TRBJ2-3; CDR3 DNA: TGTGCCAGCAGTTTACAGGGAGTGGCGCGCACAGATACGCAGTATTTT; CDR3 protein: CASSLQGVARTDTQYF
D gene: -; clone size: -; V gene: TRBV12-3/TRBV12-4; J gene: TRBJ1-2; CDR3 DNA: TGTGCCAGCACCCCTGCGGCAGTCTATGGCTACACCTTC; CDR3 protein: CASTPAAVYGYTF
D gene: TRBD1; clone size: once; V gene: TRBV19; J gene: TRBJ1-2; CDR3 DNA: TGTGCCAGTAGTATTTGGACAGGGGGCGTCGATGGCTACACCTTC; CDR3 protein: CASSIWTGGVDGYTF
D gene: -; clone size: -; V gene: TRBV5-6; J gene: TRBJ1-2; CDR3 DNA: TGTGCCAGCAGCTTGGATCGACAGATCGGCACCTTC; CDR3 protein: CASSLDRQIGTF
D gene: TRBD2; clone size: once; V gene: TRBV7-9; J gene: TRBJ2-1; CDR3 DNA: TGTGCCAGCAGCTCCACTTGGCGGGGGAGCTACAATGAGCAGTTCTTC; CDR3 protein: CASSSTWRGSYNEQFF
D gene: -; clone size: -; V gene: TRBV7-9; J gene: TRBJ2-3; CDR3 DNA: TGTGCCAGCAGCTCCCGATCCACGGGTATGGTTTTGCATACGCAGTATTTT; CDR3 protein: CASSSRSTGMVLHTQYF
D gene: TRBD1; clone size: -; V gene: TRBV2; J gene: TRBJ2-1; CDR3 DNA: TGTGCCAGCAGCGACCCGGGACAGGGTACCTACAATGAGCAGTTCTTC; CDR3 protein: CASSDPGQGTYNEQFF
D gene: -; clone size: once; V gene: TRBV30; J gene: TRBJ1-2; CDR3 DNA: TGTGCCTGGAGGGACGGACAGTCTTGGGGCTATGGCTACACCTTC; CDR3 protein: CAWRDGQSWGYGYTF
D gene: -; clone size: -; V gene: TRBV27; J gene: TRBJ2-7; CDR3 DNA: TGTGCCAGCAGTTTAACTGGGGATACCTACGAGCAGTACTTC; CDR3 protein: CASSLTGDTYEQYF
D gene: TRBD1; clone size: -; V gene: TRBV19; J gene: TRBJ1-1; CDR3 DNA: TGTGCCAGTAGTATCAACAGGGGAACTGAAGCTTTCTTT; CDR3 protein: CASSINRGTEAFF
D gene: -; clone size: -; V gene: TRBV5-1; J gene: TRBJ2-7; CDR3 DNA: TGCGCCAGCAGCTTGGATTTTGAGACAGGCTTCTACGAGCAGTACTTC; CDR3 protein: CASSLDFETGFYEQYF
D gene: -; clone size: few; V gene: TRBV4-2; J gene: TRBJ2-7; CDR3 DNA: TGTGCCAGCAGTCAGGCATACTCCTACGAGCAGTACTTC; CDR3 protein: CASSQAYSYEQYF
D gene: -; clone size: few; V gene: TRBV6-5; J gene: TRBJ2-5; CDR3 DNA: TGTGCCAGCAGTTTAAGTCAGGTCTTCAAAGAGACCCAGTACTTC; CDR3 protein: CASSLSQVFKETQYF
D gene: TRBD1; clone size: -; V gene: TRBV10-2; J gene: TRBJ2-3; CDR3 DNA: TGCGCCAGCAGACAGGGGGCCTCAGATACGCAGTATTTT; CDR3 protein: CASRQGASDTQYF
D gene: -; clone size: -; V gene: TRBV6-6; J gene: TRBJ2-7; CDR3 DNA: TGCGCCAGCAGCCCTACAACGGGATACAAGCAGTACTTC; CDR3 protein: CASSPTTGYKQYF
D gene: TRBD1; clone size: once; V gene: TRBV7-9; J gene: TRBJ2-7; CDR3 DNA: TGTGCCAGCAGCTCGACAGGGTTGGTTCGCGAGCAGTACTTC; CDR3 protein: CASSSTGLVREQYF
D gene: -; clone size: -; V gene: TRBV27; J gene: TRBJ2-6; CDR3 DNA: TGTGCCAGCAGTTTTGTGGGTGGGGCCAACGTCCTGACTTTC; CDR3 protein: CASSFVGGANVLTF
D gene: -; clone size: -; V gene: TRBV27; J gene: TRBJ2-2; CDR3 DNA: TGTGCCAGCAGTTTTGGTGGGGCCGGGGAGCTGTTTTTT; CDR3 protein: CASSFGGAGELFF
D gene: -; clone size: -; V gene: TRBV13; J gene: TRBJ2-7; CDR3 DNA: TGTGCCAGCAGCCCATGGGGGTCAGACGGCTACGAGCAGTACTTC; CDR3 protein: CASSPWGSDGYEQYF
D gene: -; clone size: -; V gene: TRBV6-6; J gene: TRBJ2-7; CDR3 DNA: TGTGCCAGCAGCCACAATAGCGACGAGCAGTACTTC; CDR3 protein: CASSHNSDEQYF
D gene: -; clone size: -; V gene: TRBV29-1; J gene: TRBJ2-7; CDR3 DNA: TGCAGCGTTGAAGATAGTTGGACATACGAGCAGTACTTC; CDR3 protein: CSVEDSWTYEQYF
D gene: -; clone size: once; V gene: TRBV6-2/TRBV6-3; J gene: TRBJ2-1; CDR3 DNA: TGTGCCAGCAGTTACCTTGTCCCAAATGAGCAGTTCTTC; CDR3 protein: CASSYLVPNEQFF
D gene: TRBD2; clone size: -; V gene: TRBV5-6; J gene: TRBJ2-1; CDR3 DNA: TGTGCCAGCAGCTTGACCTTAGCGGGGGCCTTCTACAATGAGCAGTTCTTC; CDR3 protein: CASSLTLAGAFYNEQFF
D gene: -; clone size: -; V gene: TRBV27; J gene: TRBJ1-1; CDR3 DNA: TGTGCCACCCTAGGGGGGGGGCCTGAAGCTTTCTTT; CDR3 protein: CATLGGGPEAFF
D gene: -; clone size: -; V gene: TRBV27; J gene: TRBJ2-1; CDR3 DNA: TGTGCCAGCACCGAAGTGGGCTCCTACAATGAGCAGTTCTTC; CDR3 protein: CASTEVGSYNEQFF